The rows below give T cell receptor beta chains drawn from one sample of a study of T cells after yellow fever vaccination. A single record per CDR3 protein comes from TCRdb applying MiXCR to the 5' RACE reads. Among some 160,000 distinct CDR3 sequences listed, about a tenth were seen once. Source: CD8+ T cells sorted from PBMCs, taken 45 days after the yellow fever booster vaccination. Receptors originate from a man between 18 and 35 years old who received the YFV17D yellow fever vaccine. CDR3s include the opening cysteine and the closing phenylalanine or tryptophan. The D gene is left open where the match is weak. Size is omitted from some rows. Given values are once, few, many or a class for expanded clones.

TRBD1,few,TRBJ1-5,TRBV7-2,TGTGCCAGCAGCTTGGACAGGGCTATCAATCAGCCCCAGCATTTT,CASSLDRAINQPQHF
TRBD1,many,TRBJ2-3,TRBV7-8,TGTGCCAGCAGCTTAGCGGACAGGGGAGGTGATACGCAGTATTTT,CASSLADRGGDTQYF
NA,NA,TRBJ2-2,TRBV10-3,TGTGCCATCAGTGGGGCGATACACGGGGAGCTGTTTTTT,CAISGAIHGELFF
TRBD2,few,TRBJ2-3,TRBV11-2,TGTGCCAGCAGCCTTAGCGGGGTGATAGATACGCAGTATTTT,CASSLSGVIDTQYF
NA,many,TRBJ2-7,TRBV7-9,TGTGCCAGCAGCCCCGCTAGGGGTCGCGTTCATATGTACTTC,CASSPARGRVHMYF
TRBD2,few,TRBJ2-7,TRBV12-3/TRBV12-4,TGTGCCAGCAGCTCCGCGGCTAGCGGGGACCTACGAGGGCAGTACTTC,CASSSAASGDLRGQYF
NA,few,TRBJ2-7,TRBV4-1,TGCGCCAGCAGCCAAGATATAAGGGTGGGGCCGGGAACCTACGAGCAGTACTTC,CASSQDIRVGPGTYEQYF
NA,few,TRBJ1-5,TRBV12-3/TRBV12-4,TGTGCCAGCAGTTTCAACCACAATCAGCCCCAGCATTTT,CASSFNHNQPQHF
NA,NA,TRBJ2-1,TRBV15,TGTGCCACCAGCAGAGATTCTCCGGTGCTCGGGGGTGAGCAGTTCTTC,CATSRDSPVLGGEQFF
NA,few,TRBJ2-4,TRBV28,TGTGCCAGCAGTTCCCCCCCGGGACGTCAAACGGAAAACATTCAGTACTTC,CASSSPPGRQTENIQYF
TRBD1,NA,TRBJ2-1,TRBV9,TGTGCCAGCAGCGAGGGACAGGGGGCGGGCAATGAGCAGTTCTTC,CASSEGQGAGNEQFF
NA,NA,TRBJ2-1,TRBV12-5,TGTGCTAGTGGTGCCCCCCCTAACAATGAGCAGTTCTTC,CASGAPPNNEQFF
NA,few,TRBJ2-1,TRBV12-3/TRBV12-4,TGTGCCAGCACGACCAATGGGTACAATGAGCAGTTCTTC,CASTTNGYNEQFF
NA,NA,TRBJ1-2,TRBV5-6,TGTGCCAGCAGCCAAAACGCTGTTGACTATGGCTACACCTTC,CASSQNAVDYGYTF
NA,many,TRBJ1-2,TRBV27,TGTGCCAGCAGAGGTTTCGGTGACACTTTGTATGGCTACACCTTC,CASRGFGDTLYGYTF
TRBD1,many,TRBJ1-5,TRBV5-5,TGTGCCAGCAGCTTGGGACAGGGTCTGGTTGGCAATCAGCCCCAGCATTTT,CASSLGQGLVGNQPQHF
NA,few,TRBJ2-3,TRBV5-1,TGCGCCAGCAGCCCGACGGACAAAGCCGTTAGCACAGATACGCAGTATTTT,CASSPTDKAVSTDTQYF
NA,few,TRBJ1-2,TRBV6-2/TRBV6-3,TGTGCCAGCAGTCACCCAGGGATTTCCTATGGCTACACCTTC,CASSHPGISYGYTF
NA,few,TRBJ2-7,TRBV5-8,TGTGCCAGCAGCCCCCTTGACGGTTCCTACGAGCAGTACTTC,CASSPLDGSYEQYF
TRBD2,NA,TRBJ2-3,TRBV12-3/TRBV12-4,TGTGCCAGCAGCACTGCGGGAGGCACAGATACGCAGTATTTT,CASSTAGGTDTQYF
NA,NA,TRBJ1-1,TRBV7-3,TGTGCCAGCGGCTCGCTACGGGGTGAAGCTTTCTTT,CASGSLRGEAFF
NA,few,TRBJ1-1,TRBV10-3,TGTGCCATCAGTCCCGGGACGCAAGAAGCTTTCTTT,CAISPGTQEAFF
NA,NA,TRBJ1-5,TRBV9,TGTGCCAGCAGCGAGGGGAGCAATCAGCCCCAGCATTTT,CASSEGSNQPQHF
NA,NA,TRBJ1-5,TRBV6-2/TRBV6-3,TGTGCCAGCAGTGGGATAATTGAGCCCCAGCATTTT,CASSGIIEPQHF
NA,few,TRBJ1-5,TRBV7-8,TGTGCCAGCAGCTTAGCGCACAGATCCAATCAGCCCCAGCATTTT,CASSLAHRSNQPQHF
TRBD2,NA,TRBJ2-3,TRBV12-5,TGTGCTAGTGGGCCCGGACTAGCGGGGATGGCAGATACGCAGTATTTT,CASGPGLAGMADTQYF
NA,few,TRBJ1-1,TRBV5-1,TGCGCCAGCAGCTTGGGGTTTAGGGGGGCGGCGACGAACACTGAAGCTTTCTTT,CASSLGFRGAATNTEAFF
NA,NA,TRBJ1-2,TRBV29-1,TGCAGCGTATTGACTAGGCAGCCTAACTATGGCTACACCTTC,CSVLTRQPNYGYTF